A single TCR beta chain is shown here with its context. Its matching antigen is unknown. This entry comes from a study of T cell clones after liver transplantation. Whole-study context: A pre-transplant mixed lymphocyte reaction with TCRbeta sequencing defined graft-donor-reactive clones followed in post-transplant blood. Three of the eight recipients were HCV-positive; the rest had non-autoimmune, non-viral transplant indications.

The table came from immunoSEQ multiplex PCR; TCRdb's copy has only in-frame clones and leaves some out. The table has about 72,000 clones, about nine tenths seen once. This CDR3 is built from 15 residues. Germline CDR1 SGHVS, CDR2 FNYEAQ. Trimming removed 1 base at V and 3 bases at J, with 11 bases between. The study, taken as a whole, reports: The donor-reactive repertoire was only partly measurable in two subjects, lacking donor cells.

The receptor was derived from a human donor who received a liver transplant. Sequences were derived from CD4+ T cells from blood, sampled before liver transplant. The rearrangement uses TRBV7-6 and TRBJ2-3; D may be TRBD2 (5 bases). CDR3 sequence reads: CASSLGGRGTDTQYF. CDR3 sequence (DNA): TGTGCCAGCAGCTTAGGAGGGAGAGGTACAGATACGCAGTATTTT.